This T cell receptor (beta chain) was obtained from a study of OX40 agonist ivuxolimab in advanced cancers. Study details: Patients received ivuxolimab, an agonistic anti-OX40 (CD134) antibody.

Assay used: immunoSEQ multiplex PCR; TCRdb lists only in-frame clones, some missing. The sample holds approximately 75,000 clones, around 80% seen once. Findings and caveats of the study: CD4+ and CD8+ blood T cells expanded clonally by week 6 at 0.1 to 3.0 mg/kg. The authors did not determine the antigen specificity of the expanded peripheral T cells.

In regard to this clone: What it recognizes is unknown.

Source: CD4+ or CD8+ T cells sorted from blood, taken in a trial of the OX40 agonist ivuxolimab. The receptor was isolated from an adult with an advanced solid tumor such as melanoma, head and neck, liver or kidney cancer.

The CDR3 region is CASGLPTGDEQFF. Here the CDR3 DNA reads TGTGCTAGTGGTTTGCCTACAGGGGATGAGCAGTTCTTC. The rearrangement joins TRBV12-5 to TRBJ2-1; TRBD1 matches 7 bases. V trimming: 2 bases; J trimming: 8 bases; junction bases outside the gene matches: 3. Germline V gives CDR1 LGHNT, CDR2 FRNRAP. This CDR3 is built from 13 residues.